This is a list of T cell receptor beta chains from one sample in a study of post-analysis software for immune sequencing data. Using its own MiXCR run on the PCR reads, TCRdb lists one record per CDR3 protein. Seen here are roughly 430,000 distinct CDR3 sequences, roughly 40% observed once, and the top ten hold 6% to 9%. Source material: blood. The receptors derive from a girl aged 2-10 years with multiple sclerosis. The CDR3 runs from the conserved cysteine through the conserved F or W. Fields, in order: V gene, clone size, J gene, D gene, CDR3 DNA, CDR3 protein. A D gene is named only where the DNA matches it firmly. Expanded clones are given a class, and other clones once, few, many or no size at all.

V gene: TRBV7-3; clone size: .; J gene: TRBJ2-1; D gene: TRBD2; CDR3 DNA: TGTGCCAGCAGCCCAACGCGGACTAGCGGCCACAAGGTACCCGATGAGCAGTTCTTC; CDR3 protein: CASSPTRTSGHKVPDEQFF
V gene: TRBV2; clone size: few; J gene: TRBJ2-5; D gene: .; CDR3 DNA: TGTGCCAGCAGTCCGGGTCTTCCGGGGGAGACCCAGTACTTC; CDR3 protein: CASSPGLPGETQYF
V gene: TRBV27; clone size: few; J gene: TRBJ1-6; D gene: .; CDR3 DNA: TGTGCCAGCAGTTTATTTGGGTTTTCGGGAATTAGCTCCTATAATTCACCCCCCCACTTT; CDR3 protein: CASSLFGFSGISSYNSPPHF
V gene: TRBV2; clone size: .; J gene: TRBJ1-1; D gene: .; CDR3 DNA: TGTGCCAGCAGCCCACCCAGGGGCCGCGTGGGGACTGAAGCTTTCTTT; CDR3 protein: CASSPPRGRVGTEAFF
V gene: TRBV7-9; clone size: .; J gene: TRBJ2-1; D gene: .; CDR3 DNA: TGTGCCAGCAGCTTAGCGGGAGCAGAGGAGCAGTTCTTC; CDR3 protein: CASSLAGAEEQFF
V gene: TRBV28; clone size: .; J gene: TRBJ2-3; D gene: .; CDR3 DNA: TGTGCCAGCAGAACGGGCCTAGATACGCAGTATTTT; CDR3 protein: CASRTGLDTQYF
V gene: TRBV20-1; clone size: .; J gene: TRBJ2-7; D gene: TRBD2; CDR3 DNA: TGCAGTGCAGCGGGACTAGCGGGAGGAATCCTGGGGTCCTACGAGCAGTACTTC; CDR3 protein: CSAAGLAGGILGSYEQYF
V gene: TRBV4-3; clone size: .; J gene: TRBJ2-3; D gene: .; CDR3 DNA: TGCGCCAGCAGCCAAGACTCCATGCGCACAGATACGCAGTATTTT; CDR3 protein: CASSQDSMRTDTQYF
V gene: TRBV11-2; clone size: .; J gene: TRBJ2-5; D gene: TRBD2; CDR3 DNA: TGTGCCAGCAGCCCAATAGCGGGAGGGCCGTTGGAGACCCAGTACTTC; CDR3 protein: CASSPIAGGPLETQYF
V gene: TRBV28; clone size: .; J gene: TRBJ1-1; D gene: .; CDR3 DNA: TGTGCCAGCAGTTTAGCAGGGTACCTGAAAGCTTTCTTT; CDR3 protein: CASSLAGYLKAFF
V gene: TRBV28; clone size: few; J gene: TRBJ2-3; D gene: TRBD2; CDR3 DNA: TGTGCCAGCAGTTTTAGGGTAGCGGGGGATACGCAGTATTTT; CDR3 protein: CASSFRVAGDTQYF
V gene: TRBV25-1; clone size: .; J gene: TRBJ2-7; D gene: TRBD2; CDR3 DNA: TGTGCCAGCAGTGAGAGGGACGGGGGGGATAAGACGCAGTACTTC; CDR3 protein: CASSERDGGDKTQYF
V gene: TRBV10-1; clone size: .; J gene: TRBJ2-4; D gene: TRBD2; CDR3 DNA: TGCGCCAGCAGCGGGGGACGGGAGGGCATTCAGTACTTC; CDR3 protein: CASSGGREGIQYF
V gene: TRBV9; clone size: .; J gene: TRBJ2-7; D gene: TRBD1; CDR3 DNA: TGTGCCAGCAGCGTACGATTAGGGGGCGAGGTCGAGCAGTACTTC; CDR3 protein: CASSVRLGGEVEQYF
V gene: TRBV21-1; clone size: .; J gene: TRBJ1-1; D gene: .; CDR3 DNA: TGTGCCAGCAGTCAAGATGAAGCTTTCTTT; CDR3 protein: CASSQDEAFF
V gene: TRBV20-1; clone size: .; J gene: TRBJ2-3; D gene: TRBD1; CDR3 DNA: TGCAGTGCTAGAGGGACAGGGGGCACAGATACGCAGTATTTT; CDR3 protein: CSARGTGGTDTQYF
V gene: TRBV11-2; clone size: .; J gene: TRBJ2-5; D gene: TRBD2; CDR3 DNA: TGTGCCAGCAGCCGTGAGGGACTAGCGGCGCTCCAAGAGACCCAGTACTTC; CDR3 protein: CASSREGLAALQETQYF